The sequence of this T cell receptor (beta chain) was determined in a study of OX40 agonist ivuxolimab in advanced cancers. Study overall: All patients had ivuxolimab intravenously every 2 weeks at 0.01 to 10 mg/kg. Participants, 75% to 85% male, averaged around 64 years of age, ranging from 23 to 79.

From germline, CDR1 is SEHNR and CDR2 FQNEAQ (reference sequence). The length of the CDR3 is 13 residues. As concerns this clone: Its antigen is currently unknown.

Individuals having autoimmune disease history or systemic immunosuppression were not enrolled. Repertoires were generated with immunoSEQ multiplex PCR, while TCRdb's copy carries only in-frame clones and drops some. Among around 30,000 clones, about 88% were seen once, and the ten largest hold 29%. Study-wide results and limits: Which antigen the expanded peripheral T cells recognized is unknown.

The rearrangement links TRBV7-9 to TRBJ2-5; 8 bases fit TRBD1. The J call is uncertain, as TRBJ2-7 better fits the DNA end. The sequence derives from an adult with an advanced solid tumor such as melanoma, head and neck, liver or kidney cancer. The sample consisted of CD4+ or CD8+ T cells sorted from blood, taken in a trial of the OX40 agonist ivuxolimab. The DNA of the CDR3 is TGTGCCAGCCGGGACAGGTCCTCCTACGAGCAGTACTTC. It codes for CASRDRSSYEQYF.